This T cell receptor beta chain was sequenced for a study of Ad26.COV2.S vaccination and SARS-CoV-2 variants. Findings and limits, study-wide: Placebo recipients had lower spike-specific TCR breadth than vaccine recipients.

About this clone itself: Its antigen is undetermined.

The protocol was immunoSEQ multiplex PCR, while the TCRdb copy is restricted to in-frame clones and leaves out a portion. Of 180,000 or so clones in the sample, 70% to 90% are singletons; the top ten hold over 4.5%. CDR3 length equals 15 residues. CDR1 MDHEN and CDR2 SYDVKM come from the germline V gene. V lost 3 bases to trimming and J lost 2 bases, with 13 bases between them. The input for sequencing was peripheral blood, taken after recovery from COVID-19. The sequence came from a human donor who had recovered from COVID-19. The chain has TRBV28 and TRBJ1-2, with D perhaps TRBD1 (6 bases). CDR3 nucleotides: TGTGCCAGCAGTTTCCTCTCCGGGACAAACTATGGCTACACCTTC. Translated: CASSFLSGTNYGYTF.